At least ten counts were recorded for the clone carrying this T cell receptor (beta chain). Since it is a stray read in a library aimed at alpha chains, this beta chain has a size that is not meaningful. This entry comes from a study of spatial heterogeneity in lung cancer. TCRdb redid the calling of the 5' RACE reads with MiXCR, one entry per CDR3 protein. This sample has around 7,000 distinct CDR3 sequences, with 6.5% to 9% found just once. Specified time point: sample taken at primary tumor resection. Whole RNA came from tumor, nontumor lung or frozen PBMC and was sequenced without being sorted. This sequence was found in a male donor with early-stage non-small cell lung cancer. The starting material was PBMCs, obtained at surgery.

As DNA, the CDR3 is TGTGCCAGCAGCGAAGGGGGGGCAGATACGCAGTATTTT. Its translation: CASSEGGADTQYF. The chain has TRBV7-7 and TRBJ2-3; D might be TRBD2 (7 bases). V gave up 5 bases and J gave up 4 bases, with 10 bases separating them. There are 13 residues in the CDR3. Germline V CDR1 and CDR2: SSHAT, FNYEAQ (reference sequence).